These 14 T cell receptor beta chains came from one sample sequenced in a study of memory CD4+ T cells and cytomegalovirus serostatus. Measured with immunoSEQ multiplex PCR; TCRdb has only the in-frame clones, and not every one. The repertoire has about 61,000 clones, more than 75% of them found once; the top ten carry over 0.7%. The sort gate was single viable CD3+CD4+CD8-CD45RO+ cells for memory CD4+ T cells. What was sequenced was memory CD4+ T cells from blood. These receptor sequences come from an adult in good health and CMV-seronegative.

A remark on this clone: The junction departs from germline at one end; a sequencing error may be responsible. The V call is TRBV5-1, the J call TRBJ2-5; TRBD2 matches 7 bases. The CDR3 extends over 15 amino acids. Germline V gives CDR1 SGHRS, CDR2 YFSETQ. The DNA for the CDR3 is TGCGCCAGCAGCTTGGGGCGGGGGAACCAGGAGACCCAGTACTTC. The encoded protein is CASSLGRGNQETQYF. The whole variable domain, remainder taken from reference TRBV5-1 and TRBJ2-5, is KAGVTQTPRYLIKTRGQQVTLSCSPISGHRSVSWYQQTPGQGLQFLFEYFSETQRNKGNFPGRFSGRQFSNSRSEMNVSTLELGDSALYLCASSLGRGNQETQYFGPGTRLLVL.

This chain joins TRBV5-1 and TRBJ2-7, with D uncertain. The CDR3 runs 13 residues. Deletions cut 2 bases from V and 7 bases from J, with 13 bases between. CDR1 and CDR2 from the germline V gene are SGHRS and YFSETQ. For the CDR3, the DNA is TGCGCCAGCAGCTTCCCTCCGATGGGGGAGCAGTACTTC. This codes for CASSFPPMGEQYF. Supplemented by reference TRBV5-1 and TRBJ2-7, the full variable domain reads KAGVTQTPRYLIKTRGQQVTLSCSPISGHRSVSWYQQTPGQGLQFLFEYFSETQRNKGNFPGRFSGRQFSNSRSEMNVSTLELGDSALYLCASSFPPMGEQYFGPGTRLTVT.

The chain combines TRBV6-6 with TRBJ2-7, with D perhaps matching TRBD1 (5 bases). Germline lookup yields CDR1 MNHNY and CDR2 SVGAGI (reference sequence). The CDR3 is 14 residues long. V lost 6 bases and J 2 bases, leaving 14 bases between the germline ends. CDR3 in DNA: TGTGCCAGCAGGCGACCAGGGTCCGCCTACGAGCAGTACTTC. It codes for CASRRPGSAYEQYF.

This clone has only one observation. The chain combines TRBV7-2 with TRBJ2-5; the D gene is possibly TRBD2 (5 bases). Germline assignment: CDR1 SGHTA and CDR2 FQGNSA. The CDR3 length is 13 residues. V was shortened by 8 bases and J by 5 bases, with 15 bases between the two germline ends. The CDR3 DNA reads TGTGCCAGCCGCCTCGGCGGGTGGGAGACCCAGTACTTC. Its protein product is CASRLGGWETQYF.

This clone came up once. The chain employs TRBV6-5 and TRBJ1-5; perhaps TRBD1 as D (6 bases). There are 15 residues in the CDR3. Per germline, CDR1 MNHEY and CDR2 SVGAGI. Trimming shortened V by 6 bases and J by 0 bases, and 12 bases separated the two germline ends. The CDR3 protein is CASSMTGHSNQPQHF. The CDR3 nucleotides are TGTGCCAGCAGCATGACAGGACATAGCAATCAGCCCCAGCATTTT.

This clone appeared a few times. J is TRBJ2-1 and V is TRBV13; 9 bases agree with TRBD2. V was pared by 1 base and J by 8 bases, with 9 bases of the junction left unmatched. CDR3 length: 16 amino acids. CDR1 and CDR2 from the germline V gene are PRHDT and FYEKMQ (reference sequence). This CDR3 is CASSLVRGRAWDEQFF. The CDR3 bases are TGTGCCAGCAGCTTAGTACGCGGGAGGGCCTGGGATGAGCAGTTCTTC.

The rearrangement joins TRBV23-1 to TRBJ2-7; D is possibly TRBD2 (5 bases). TRBV23-1 is an ORF, with its function uncertain. The CDR3 length is 10 residues. V was pared by 10 bases and J by 6 bases, with 10 bases between. CDR3 sequence: CANLTSEQYF. The CDR3 DNA is TGCGCCAACCTCACTAGCGAGCAGTACTTC.

In this sample, this clone turned up a few times. The V gene is TRBV5-5, the J gene TRBJ2-7; the D gene is possibly TRBD2 (5 bases). Germline V lookup: CDR1 SGHKS, CDR2 YYEKEE (reference sequence). This CDR3 has 14 residues. V lost 4 bases to trimming and J lost 6 bases, with 17 bases between them. CDR3 loop: CASSPTTRAGEQYF. DNA for the CDR3: TGTGCCAGCAGCCCAACAACTAGAGCCGGCGAGCAGTACTTC.

CDR3 loop: CASSSPGTGTDTQYF. CDR3 nucleotide sequence: TGTGCCAGCAGTAGTCCCGGTACAGGCACAGATACGCAGTATTTT. V gene TRBV6-6 combines with J gene TRBJ2-3; D call uncertain. The V gene's germline CDR1 is MNHNY and CDR2 SVGAGI (reference sequence). The CDR3 extends over 15 amino acids. Trimming took off 5 bases at V and 1 base at J, with 13 bases between the two ends.

The gene calls are TRBV19 and TRBJ1-1; D remains unclear. Trimming stripped 1 base from V and 0 bases from J, with 9 bases between. Germline CDR1 is LNHDA and CDR2 is SQIVND (reference sequence). This CDR3 has 15 amino acids. The CDR3, as DNA: TGTGCCAGTAGTATAGGGGTAGGACTGAACACTGAAGCTTTCTTT. Residues: CASSIGVGLNTEAFF.

This clone is labeled as medium-sized. The chain couples TRBV25-1 to TRBJ2-2; TRBD2 matches 7 bases. V was pared by 7 bases and J by 0 bases, with 2 bases of the junction left unmatched. The CDR3 length is 14 residues. Germline CDR1 is MGHDK and CDR2 is SYGVNS. The CDR3 sequence is CASMGRANTGELFF. DNA of the CDR3: TGTGCCAGCATGGGGAGGGCGAACACCGGGGAGCTGTTTTTT.

For the CDR3, the DNA is TGTGCCAGCTCACAAGGCGTGGGCAATCAGCCCCAGCATTTT. Translating it yields CASSQGVGNQPQHF. The V gene is TRBV18, the J gene TRBJ1-5, with unresolved D. In germline, CDR1 is KGHSH, CDR2 LQKENI. Trimming took 4 bases from V and 2 from J, leaving 9 bases between them. This CDR3 spans 14 amino acids. The full variable domain, in which reference TRBV18 and TRBJ1-5 provide the parts outside the CDR3, is NAGVMQNPRHLVRRRGQEARLRCSPMKGHSHVYWYRQLPEEGLKFMVYLQKENIIDESGMPKERFSAEFPKEGPSILRIQQVVRGDSAAYFCASSQGVGNQPQHFGDGTRLSIL.

The rearrangement links TRBV19 to TRBJ1-1, with unresolved D. This CDR3 is built from 14 residues. The germline V gene encodes CDR1 LNHDA and CDR2 SQIVND (reference sequence). Trimming took off 2 bases at V and 4 bases at J, with 11 bases between the two ends. The CDR3 DNA follows: TGTGCCAGTAGTATACAAACCCGTCCCACTGAAGCTTTCTTT. It yields the protein CASSIQTRPTEAFF.

This clone was seen only a few times. This chain uses TRBV18 with TRBJ2-1, with 10 positions matching TRBD2. CDR3 length: 14 residues. Germline CDR1 reads KGHSH; CDR2 reads LQKENI. The junction had 7 bases not matched to a gene; V was cut back by 5 bases and J by 9 bases. The CDR3 DNA reads TGTGCCAGCTCATCGCTAGCGGGGGTACGTGAGCAGTTCTTC. Its translation is CASSSLAGVREQFF.